The rows below give T cell receptor beta chains drawn from one sample of a study of Graves' ophthalmopathy and Graves' hyperthyroidism. Each CDR3 protein gets one entry after TCRdb re-called the multiplex PCR reads with MiXCR. The sample lists 400,000 to 500,000 distinct CDR3 sequences, more than 20% occurring once. The sequenced sample consisted of peripheral blood. The receptor set was obtained from a young woman with stable Graves' hyperthyroidism. Each CDR3 is given without its conserved first and last residue. Each record gives: V gene, CDR3 protein.

TRBV5-1 | ASSFRTSGVRDEQY
TRBV15 | ATSRDNKGQGGTEAF
TRBV7-9 | VSQVGGWTEAF
TRBV12-3/TRBV12-4 | ASSRGQGVSSYEQY
TRBV6-1 | ASSEAGPFGNIKY
TRBV4-1 | ASSLTWAPNSGRVDEQY
TRBV27 | ASSRWTNNSPLH
TRBV19 | ASSLRLGRPYYGYT
TRBV25-1 | ASSPPGQGYAGQLSGELF
TRBV7-2 | ASSGGGGDGYT
TRBV5-1 | ASSWGQGIGGYT
TRBV13 | ASSAGLAEVYEQY
TRBV6-5 | ASSFRQGLNQPQH
TRBV15 | ATSKPGQGKETQY
TRBV12-3/TRBV12-4 | ASRRDTEAETQY
TRBV7-9 | ASSPPRHTEAF
TRBV6-1 | ASSETTGGGYT
TRBV20-1 | SARQPERDSPLH
TRBV28 | ASSNALTQY
TRBV29-1 | SVEDQRPRGYGYT
TRBV19 | ASSRDRSADYGYT
TRBV6-1 | ASSRQRSSYEQY
TRBV12-3/TRBV12-4 | ASRRQGITISPLH
TRBV30 | AWSVLAGGPYEQY
TRBV6-5 | ASSNRGNTEAF
TRBV29-1 | SVSSHGSGNTIY
TRBV5-6 | ASTPAPRDRRNTGELF
TRBV24-1 | ATKDSRNTGELF
TRBV28 | ASSLSRGSDIQY
TRBV28 | ASSNPGLAGDEQY
TRBV27 | ASSDRGLSYNSPLH
TRBV6-5 | ASGLGGKPIY
TRBV20-1 | SAPPEGPQETQY
TRBV6-1 | ASSLGDGYT
TRBV6-5 | ASRRGTKAF
TRBV12-3/TRBV12-4 | ASRPQVNSNQPQH
TRBV6-1 | ASSPIDTAVYEQY
TRBV4-3 | ASSQDGQFYGYT